The 11 T cell receptor beta chains listed next were all sequenced from one sample in a study of tumor-infiltrating lymphocytes in primary liver carcinoma. Extraction of RNA together with DNA used about 18-30 mg of unsorted bulk tissue. From 500 ng of total RNA, TCR beta-specific cDNA was reverse-transcribed using a constant-region primer. Slightly modified ARM-PCR with three nested multiplex PCR rounds yielded TCR beta libraries. With TRBV1-TRBV30 forward primers and a C-beta reverse primer, the first two PCR rounds were run for roughly 9 cycles each. TCRdb independently ran MiXCR on the multiplex PCR reads; one entry per CDR3 protein. The sample contains 95,000 to 150,000 distinct CDR3 sequences, roughly 70% of which appear only once. Source material: tumor-adjacent normal liver tissue. Source of these receptors: a woman aged 55-69 years with primary liver carcinoma and hepatitis B virus infection.

A note on this clonotype: One end of the junction varies from germline; a read error may be responsible. The chain couples TRBV6-5 to TRBJ2-1; tentative D call: TRBD1 (6 bases). The CDR3 is 15 amino acids. Looked up from germline, CDR1 is MNHEY and CDR2 is SVGAGI. The CDR3 here is CASSPGQSTYKEQFF. The CDR3 bases are TGTGCCAGCAGTCCCGGACAGTCGACCTACAAAGAGCAGTTCTTC.

On this clonotype: Since the CDR3 does not end with the conserved phenylalanine or tryptophan, this likely comes from a read error. The chain uses TRBV11-2 and TRBJ1-2, with D possibly matching TRBD1 (5 bases). Germline V CDR1 and CDR2: SGHAT, FQNNGV. This CDR3 region has 13 residues. The CDR3 DNA follows: TGTGCCAGCAACTTAGCCGGGGACTATGGTTACACCTCC. This sequence encodes CASNLAGDYGYTS.

This clonotype was found a few times. A single base separates this from a much larger clone, so it may be a read error. The chain links TRBV5-1 to TRBJ2-1; TRBD1 is a possible D gene (5 bases). The V end lost 4 bases, the J end lost 4 bases, and 9 bases lay between the germline ends. CDR1 SGHRS and CDR2 YFSETQ come from the germline V gene. The CDR3 is 13 amino acids. Written as DNA, the CDR3 is TGCGCCAGCAGCACTTCAGGGTACAATGAGCAGTTCTTC. It yields the protein CASSTSGYNEQFF.

This clonotype has only a few counts. V gene TRBV12-3 or TRBV12-4 combines with J gene TRBJ1-2, with D unclear. Deletions cut 5 bases from V and 14 bases from J, with 15 bases between. This CDR3 comprises 11 residues. CDR3 region: CASSTGQARTF. CDR3 DNA: TGTGCCAGCAGTACTGGCCAAGCGCGGACCTTC.

This clonotype was seen a handful of times. The chain joins TRBV29-1 to TRBJ1-2; no clear D. Trimming took off 3 bases at V and 10 bases at J, with 9 bases between the two ends. CDR3 size: 10 residues. CDR1 SQVTM and CDR2 ANQGSEA come from the germline V gene. The CDR3 loop is CSVELCDYTF. DNA for the CDR3: TGCAGCGTTGAGCTCTGTGACTACACCTTC.

Notes on this clonotype: Germline is not matched at one junction end, which may reflect a read error. The chain recombines TRBV4-1 with TRBJ2-7, with a possible D match to TRBD2 (6 bases). The CDR3 runs to 13 residues. CDR1 and CDR2 from the germline V gene are MGHRA and YSYEKL. CDR3 nucleotides: TGCGCCAGCAGTCAAGAGGACTATGACCAGCAGTACTTC. This gives the protein CASSQEDYDQQYF.

This clonotype came up many times. The chain links TRBV7-8 to TRBJ2-3, with D possibly matching TRBD1 (6 bases). The CDR3 consists of 13 residues. V was pared by 5 bases and J by 5 bases, with 11 bases between. Germline lookup yields CDR1 SGHVS and CDR2 FQNEAQ. CDR3 DNA sequence: TGTGCCAGCAGCGTCGACAGGATAGATACGCAGTATTTT. It encodes CASSVDRIDTQYF.

This clonotype showed up just once. The junction shows a germline mismatch at one end, possibly a read error. J is TRBJ2-5 and V is TRBV28; TRBD1 matches at 9 bases. Germline V gene lookup returns CDR1 MDHEN and CDR2 SYDVKM. CDR3 length: 17 amino acids. The CDR3 sequence: CARRSRKDRGFVKTQYF. CDR3 coding DNA: TGTGCCCGCAGATCCCGAAAGGACAGGGGCTTTGTAAAGACCCAGTACTTC. Full variable domain (remainder filled in from reference TRBV28 and TRBJ2-5): DVKVTQSSRYLVKRTGEKVFLECVQDMDHENMFWYRQDPGLGLRLIYFSYDVKMKEKGDIPEGYSVSREKKERFSLILESASTNQTSMYLCARRSRKDRGFVKTQYFGPGTRLLVL.

The chain joins TRBV11-2 to TRBJ2-5; D is uncertain. Per the germline V gene, CDR1 is SGHAT and CDR2 is FQNNGV. Trimming took off 7 bases at V and 14 bases at J, with 35 bases between the two ends. The CDR3 is made up of 17 amino acids. CDR3 sequence: CASNSLTPTGLQETHYF. The CDR3 nucleotides read TGTGCCAGCAACTCCTTAACACCGACCGGGCTCCAAGAGACGCACTACTTC. Drawing the rest from reference TRBV11-2 and TRBJ2-5, the complete variable domain is EAGVAQSPRYKIIEKRQSVAFWCNPISGHATLYWYQQILGQGPKLLIQFQNNGVVDDSQLPKDRFSAERLKGVDSTLKIQPAKLEDSAVYLCASNSLTPTGLQETHYFGPGTRLLVL.

This clonotype was seen many times. The chain carries TRBV5-4 and TRBJ2-5; 10 bases are shared with TRBD1. Germline V CDR1 and CDR2: SGHNT, YYREEE (reference sequence). The ends lost 4 bases at V and 4 bases at J; junction bases unmatched: 7. The CDR3 runs 15 residues. The CDR3 sequence: CASSTPTGGIETQYF. The CDR3 nucleotides are TGTGCCAGCAGCACTCCGACAGGGGGCATAGAGACCCAGTACTTC.

On this clonotype: At one end, the junction sequence differs from germline, possibly due to a read error. The V call is TRBV14, the J call TRBJ1-2; TRBD1 aligns across 8 bases. CDR1 and CDR2 (germline): SGHDN, FVKESK. The CDR3 extends over 16 amino acids. The CDR3 DNA is TGTGCCAGCAATCCATACGACCAGGGGGCCGATTATGGCTTCACCTTC. This encodes CASNPYDQGADYGFTF.